One T cell receptor (beta chain) is described in this entry. The antigen is undetermined. The germline V gene encodes CDR1 SGDLS and CDR2 YYNGEE. This CDR3 is built from 15 residues. V lost 7 bases and J lost 6, with 23 bases in between. Investigators prepared the TCR beta libraries by applying iRepertoire HTBI primers and Arm-PCR of CDR3 regions. TCRdb re-analysed the multiplex PCR reads in MiXCR, keeping a single row per CDR3 protein. There are 600,000 to 650,000 distinct CDR3 sequences in the sample; approximately 15% occur only once, and 15% to 20% lies in the top ten. This entry comes from a study of regulatory T cells in long-lasting Graves disease. The study, taken as a whole, reports: TRBV28 was favored in persistent disease, as were TRBJ1-2 and TRBJ2-5.

Time point indicated: newly diagnosed GD, antithyroid drugs for less than 3 months. PBMC RNA served as the TCR library source. One endocrinology department in Xi'an, China, was where patients came from. These same data were also listed under a study on T cells in Graves' hyperthyroidism and ophthalmopathy. That work adds: Each patient was aged 18 to 65 and had newly diagnosed hyperthyroidism of under 2 months' duration. Stable hyperthyroidism and ophthalmopathy were separated using 13 V-J signatures.

This rearrangement joins TRBV9 to TRBJ2-7; D assignment may be TRBD1 or TRBD2 (5 bases each). This sequence originates from a woman in her thirties with Graves disease. The sample here was peripheral blood mononuclear cells (PBMCs), taken at new diagnosis, from a patient treated with antithyroid drugs. The CDR3 protein is CASFQTGPTAGEQYF. The CDR3, as DNA: TGTGCCAGCTTCCAGACGGGACCCACTGCCGGCGAGCAGTACTTC.